Below are 7 T cell receptor beta chains sequenced from a single sample in a study of immune cell composition in non-small cell lung cancer. Assay used: immunoSEQ multiplex PCR; TCRdb lists only in-frame clones, some missing. The sample shows 2,500 to 3,500 clones, about 71% of them seen only once. The normal lung sample lay at least 3 cm, and maximally far, from the tumour. The sample also formed part of further work on CD4 T cells in lung cancer.

The sequenced material came from non-adjacent lung tissue. Receptors originate from a human donor with non-small cell lung cancer.

This chain connects TRBV11-2 to TRBJ1-1; a possible D gene is TRBD1 (6 bases). V was pared by 0 bases and J by 5 bases, with 7 bases between. The CDR3 length is 13 residues. Looked up from germline, CDR1 is SGHAT and CDR2 is FQNNGV. CDR3 sequence (DNA): TGTGCCAGCAGCTTAGATCAGGGGACTGAAGCTTTCTTT. The encoded protein is CASSLDQGTEAFF.

The genes are TRBV27 and TRBJ2-7, with a possible D match to TRBD2 (7 bases). Germline assignment: CDR1 MNHEY and CDR2 SMNVEV (reference sequence). V dropped 7 bases and J dropped 7 bases, with 20 bases sitting between them. CDR3 length equals 14 residues. DNA for the CDR3: TGTGCCAGCACCCTAGGGGGGGGCCTGGGAGAGCAGTACTTC. This translates into CASTLGGGLGEQYF.

The genes are TRBV5-1 and TRBJ2-5; 9 positions match TRBD1. J lost 8 bases, V lost 4 bases, and 9 bases had no gene match. This CDR3 has 14 residues. Germline V gives CDR1 SGHRS, CDR2 YFSETQ. CDR3 bases: TGCGCCAGCAGCCACGGGACAGGGTCAGAAACCCAGTACTTC. As protein: CASSHGTGSETQYF.

The chain joins TRBV30 to TRBJ1-4; 10 bases agree with TRBD1. V shed 3 bases and J 6 bases; nucleotides not matched to a gene: 7. CDR1 and CDR2 (germline): GTSNPN, SVGIG (reference sequence). The CDR3 sequence is 15 residues long. The CDR3 here is CAWRFPGTGDEKLFF. CDR3 coding DNA: TGTGCCTGGAGATTCCCGGGGACAGGGGATGAAAAACTGTTTTTT.

The V and J genes are TRBV9 and TRBJ2-2, with 11 bases lining up with TRBD2. This CDR3 region has 16 residues. Trimming cost V 0 bases and J 7 bases; bases outside gene matches: 5. The V gene's germline CDR1 is SGDLS and CDR2 YYNGEE. CDR3 nucleotide sequence: TGTGCCAGCAGCGTAGACCGGACTAGCGGGTTCGGGGAGCTGTTTTTT. Protein product: CASSVDRTSGFGELFF.

The chain is built from TRBV7-9 and TRBJ2-1, with 8 bases lining up with TRBD1. The trim removed 5 bases at V and 6 bases at J, leaving 9 bases unmatched. Per germline, CDR1 SEHNR and CDR2 FQNEAQ (reference sequence). This CDR3 has 15 amino acids. In DNA, the CDR3 is TGTGCCAGCAGCCCTACCGGGACAGGCCTCAATGAGCAGTTCTTC. It is translated as CASSPTGTGLNEQFF. The complete variable domain, with remaining parts taken from reference TRBV7-9 and TRBJ2-1, reads DTGVSQNPRHKITKRGQNVTFRCDPISEHNRLYWYRQTLGQGPEFLTYFQNEAQLEKSRLLSDRFSAERPKGSFSTLEIQRTEQGDSAMYLCASSPTGTGLNEQFFGPGTRLTVL.

CDR3 coding DNA: TGTGCCAGCAGCCCCCTAGCGGGAGGGTCACCCTACAATGAGCAGTTCTTC. Translation: CASSPLAGGSPYNEQFF. V and J are TRBV9 and TRBJ2-1; 12 nucleotides line up with TRBD2. Germline V gene lookup returns CDR1 SGDLS and CDR2 YYNGEE. The V gene end was trimmed by 4 bases and the J gene end by 2 bases; junction bases not matched to a gene: 7. The CDR3 is 17 residues long. The full variable domain, with the rest looked up from reference TRBV9 and TRBJ2-1, is DSGVTQTPKHLITATGQRVTLRCSPRSGDLSVYWYQQSLDQGLQFLIQYYNGEERAKGNILERFSAQQFPDLHSELNLSSLELGDSALYFCASSPLAGGSPYNEQFFGPGTRLTVL.